This T cell receptor beta chain was identified during a study of cytomegalovirus exposure and HLA in healthy donors. Study findings and constraints: Presence/absence analyses took donor sequencing depth as roughly uniform. Later examination showed HLA-associated TCR beta chains had greater clonal expansion than equally common others. Follow-up analysis later connected one missense variant in DCLRE1C with trimming of TCR beta V- and J-genes. The dataset shows that most TCR sequences were rare, while some public TCRs occurred in many donors.

A multiplex PCR was run with 60 Vbeta primers and 13 Jbeta primers. The protocol was immunoSEQ multiplex PCR, while the TCRdb copy is restricted to in-frame clones and leaves out a portion. In the table there are fewer than 150,000 clones, 60% to 80% of which are singletons. CDR1 and CDR2 from the germline V gene are LNHDA and SQIVND (reference sequence). V trimming: 11 bases; J trimming: 5 bases; junction bases outside the gene matches: 9. This CDR3 region has 13 residues. This clone has only one observation. Its antigen is unidentified. The sample taken for sequencing was PBMCs. The chain couples TRBV19 to TRBJ1-2; 9 bases are shared with TRBD1. The clonotype originates from a male donor in good health and CMV-seronegative. The CDR3 DNA reads TGTGCCGCCTCTGCCGGGACAGGGTATGGCTACACCTTC. Amino acids: CAASAGTGYGYTF.